Listed below are T cell receptor beta chains from one sample, sequenced in a study of CD8 T cells in Susac syndrome. Using its own MiXCR run on the immunoSEQ multiplex PCR reads, TCRdb lists one record per CDR3 protein. The sample consists of some 260,000 distinct CDR3 sequences, 70% to 90% of them appearing once. The sample comprised CD8+ T cells from PBMCs. The receptors originated from a human donor with multiple sclerosis. The CDR3 runs from the conserved cysteine through the conserved F or W. D genes are given only for firm matches. Some rows mark clone size as missing; the rest say once, few, many or name a class of expanded clone.

v_call: TRBV28; j_call: TRBJ2-7; d_call: -; clone_size: -; cdr3_nt: TGTGCCAGCAGTTTATCTCAGACGGATTACGAGCAGTACTTC; cdr3_aa: CASSLSQTDYEQYF
v_call: TRBV27; j_call: TRBJ1-5; d_call: TRBD1; clone_size: once; cdr3_nt: TGTGCCAGCAGTTTTAGACAGGGGAGTCAGCCCCAGCATTTT; cdr3_aa: CASSFRQGSQPQHF
v_call: TRBV5-1; j_call: TRBJ2-7; d_call: TRBD2; clone_size: -; cdr3_nt: TGCGCCAGCAGATGGCGGGAGCGCTCCTACGAGCAGTACTTC; cdr3_aa: CASRWRERSYEQYF
v_call: TRBV6-5; j_call: TRBJ2-3; d_call: TRBD2; clone_size: few; cdr3_nt: TGTGCCAGCAGGGTAGCGGGAGAAGCAGATACGCAGTATTTT; cdr3_aa: CASRVAGEADTQYF
v_call: TRBV7-9; j_call: TRBJ2-1; d_call: -; clone_size: few; cdr3_nt: TGTGCCAGCAGCTTAGGGGCGTGGGATGAGCAGTTCTTC; cdr3_aa: CASSLGAWDEQFF
v_call: TRBV29-1; j_call: TRBJ1-2; d_call: -; clone_size: -; cdr3_nt: TGCAGCGTTGGTTTCGGGGGGCCCGGCTACACCTTC; cdr3_aa: CSVGFGGPGYTF
v_call: TRBV4-1; j_call: TRBJ1-2; d_call: -; clone_size: -; cdr3_nt: TGCGCCAGCAGCCAAGAGGGGGAGTGGAGCTATGGCTACACCTTC; cdr3_aa: CASSQEGEWSYGYTF
v_call: TRBV27; j_call: TRBJ2-7; d_call: -; clone_size: -; cdr3_nt: TGTGCCAGCAGTTTATTTGGGGGAGTCGATCCCGAGCAGTACTTC; cdr3_aa: CASSLFGGVDPEQYF
v_call: TRBV27; j_call: TRBJ2-7; d_call: -; clone_size: once; cdr3_nt: TGTGCCAGCGCGACCCGGGGGAGTAGGGAGCAGTACTTC; cdr3_aa: CASATRGSREQYF
v_call: TRBV9; j_call: TRBJ1-2; d_call: -; clone_size: -; cdr3_nt: TGTGCCAGCAGGGACCGAACTAACTATGGCTACACCTTC; cdr3_aa: CASRDRTNYGYTF
v_call: TRBV5-1; j_call: TRBJ2-7; d_call: TRBD2; clone_size: -; cdr3_nt: TGCGCCAGCAGCGAAACTAGCGGGAGACCCTACGAGCAGTACTTC; cdr3_aa: CASSETSGRPYEQYF
v_call: TRBV29-1; j_call: TRBJ2-7; d_call: TRBD1; clone_size: -; cdr3_nt: TGCAGCGTTGAAGTCCGGGACAGGGAACCCTACGAGCAGTACTTC; cdr3_aa: CSVEVRDREPYEQYF
v_call: TRBV5-1; j_call: TRBJ2-5; d_call: -; clone_size: -; cdr3_nt: TGCGCCAGCAGCTTGGAAGAATCCCGAAGCTTTTGGGAGACCCAGTACTTC; cdr3_aa: CASSLEESRSFWETQYF
v_call: TRBV29-1; j_call: TRBJ1-4; d_call: -; clone_size: -; cdr3_nt: TGCAGCGTTGTAAAGGGGGGTGGGCAAAAACTGTTTTTT; cdr3_aa: CSVVKGGGQKLFF
v_call: TRBV6-2/TRBV6-3; j_call: TRBJ2-1; d_call: TRBD2; clone_size: few; cdr3_nt: TGTGCCAGCAGTTACTCCGGGACTAGCGCTTACAATGAGCAGTTCTTC; cdr3_aa: CASSYSGTSAYNEQFF
v_call: TRBV23-1; j_call: TRBJ2-2; d_call: -; clone_size: -; cdr3_nt: TGCGCCAGCAGTCAATTTTCTGCCCCTGGGGAAAAGGCGAACACCGGGGAGCTGTTTTTT; cdr3_aa: CASSQFSAPGEKANTGELFF
v_call: TRBV3-1; j_call: TRBJ1-2; d_call: -; clone_size: -; cdr3_nt: TGTGCCAGCAGCCCTGCGGGGGAGGGCTACACCTTC; cdr3_aa: CASSPAGEGYTF
v_call: TRBV29-1; j_call: TRBJ2-5; d_call: -; clone_size: -; cdr3_nt: TGCAGCGTTGAAGATTGTATCTCCGGGGGCGATCCGGGACCCACGTACCAAGAGACCCAGTACTTC; cdr3_aa: CSVEDCISGGDPGPTYQETQYF
v_call: TRBV10-3; j_call: TRBJ1-2; d_call: -; clone_size: -; cdr3_nt: TGTGCCATCAGTGAGATATCGGTTGGCTACACCTTC; cdr3_aa: CAISEISVGYTF
v_call: TRBV28; j_call: TRBJ2-3; d_call: TRBD2; clone_size: -; cdr3_nt: TGTGCCAGCAGGACCGGGACTAGCGGGGGAGATACGCAGTATTTT; cdr3_aa: CASRTGTSGGDTQYF
v_call: TRBV12-3/TRBV12-4; j_call: TRBJ2-7; d_call: -; clone_size: -; cdr3_nt: TGTGCCAGCAGTTTTTGGGGGGCCGGAGAGCAGTACTTC; cdr3_aa: CASSFWGAGEQYF
v_call: TRBV11-1; j_call: TRBJ2-7; d_call: -; clone_size: -; cdr3_nt: TGTGCCAGCAGCTTAGATACTGGTTTTCTCGCGTACGAGCAGTACTTC; cdr3_aa: CASSLDTGFLAYEQYF
v_call: TRBV28; j_call: TRBJ2-7; d_call: -; clone_size: few; cdr3_nt: TGTGCCAGCAGTCCTACCCTAGCAGACGAGCAGTACTTC; cdr3_aa: CASSPTLADEQYF
v_call: TRBV3-1; j_call: TRBJ2-5; d_call: -; clone_size: -; cdr3_nt: TGTGCCAGCAGCTCACAAGACCCGAAATCCAGGGTTAGGAGATTGGAGACCCAGTACTTC; cdr3_aa: CASSSQDPKSRVRRLETQYF
v_call: TRBV27; j_call: TRBJ2-1; d_call: TRBD2; clone_size: -; cdr3_nt: TGTGCCAGCAGCCCAGTGGGTAGCGGGGCCTACAATGAGCAGTTCTTC; cdr3_aa: CASSPVGSGAYNEQFF
v_call: TRBV9; j_call: TRBJ2-3; d_call: TRBD2; clone_size: -; cdr3_nt: TGTGCCAGCAGCATCCGAGTAGCGGGAGAGGCAGATACGCAGTATTTT; cdr3_aa: CASSIRVAGEADTQYF
v_call: TRBV2; j_call: TRBJ2-5; d_call: -; clone_size: -; cdr3_nt: TGTGCCAGCAGTGAACGGGTTGCCGAAGAGACCCAGTACTTC; cdr3_aa: CASSERVAEETQYF
v_call: TRBV7-9; j_call: TRBJ2-3; d_call: TRBD1; clone_size: once; cdr3_nt: TGTGCCAGCAGCTTGTGGGACAGGCTTGCAGATACGCAGTATTTT; cdr3_aa: CASSLWDRLADTQYF
v_call: TRBV28; j_call: TRBJ1-1; d_call: -; clone_size: -; cdr3_nt: TGTGCCAGCGCCCCCCCAGAGGGGCGTAACACTGAAGCTTTCTTT; cdr3_aa: CASAPPEGRNTEAFF
v_call: TRBV7-9; j_call: TRBJ2-7; d_call: TRBD2; clone_size: -; cdr3_nt: TGTGCCAGCAGCTCCCATACTAGCGCCAGCTCCTACGAGCAGTACTTC; cdr3_aa: CASSSHTSASSYEQYF
v_call: TRBV29-1; j_call: TRBJ2-1; d_call: -; clone_size: -; cdr3_nt: TGCAGCGTTGAAGGGACTCCGGGAGCGTCCCGCTCCTACAATGAGCAGTTCTTC; cdr3_aa: CSVEGTPGASRSYNEQFF
v_call: TRBV6-1; j_call: TRBJ2-3; d_call: -; clone_size: -; cdr3_nt: TGTGCCAGCAGCCTAACAGGGAAGCAAGGAGATACGCAGTATTTT; cdr3_aa: CASSLTGKQGDTQYF
v_call: TRBV19; j_call: TRBJ1-4; d_call: -; clone_size: once; cdr3_nt: TGTGCCACTCCCGGGACGGTTAATGAAAAACTGTTTTTT; cdr3_aa: CATPGTVNEKLFF
v_call: TRBV27; j_call: TRBJ2-3; d_call: -; clone_size: -; cdr3_nt: TGTGCCAGCAGTTCCCTACGACTAGCAGATACGCAGTATTTT; cdr3_aa: CASSSLRLADTQYF
v_call: TRBV2; j_call: TRBJ2-7; d_call: -; clone_size: -; cdr3_nt: TGTGCCAGCAGTGGCAGGGTAGAGCAGTACTTC; cdr3_aa: CASSGRVEQYF
v_call: TRBV23-1; j_call: TRBJ1-1; d_call: -; clone_size: -; cdr3_nt: TGCGCCAGCAGTCAATCTACAAACACTGAAGCTTTCTTT; cdr3_aa: CASSQSTNTEAFF
v_call: TRBV9; j_call: TRBJ2-2; d_call: -; clone_size: -; cdr3_nt: TGTGCCAGCAGCGGCCGGGACGGGGACACCGGGGAGCTGTTTTTT; cdr3_aa: CASSGRDGDTGELFF
v_call: TRBV6-1; j_call: TRBJ2-7; d_call: -; clone_size: few; cdr3_nt: TGTGCCAGCGGGGGGCTCCACGAGCAGTACTTC; cdr3_aa: CASGGLHEQYF
v_call: TRBV9; j_call: TRBJ2-7; d_call: TRBD2; clone_size: -; cdr3_nt: TGTGCCAGCGAGGCGGGAGGGGCCGAGCACGAGCAGTACTTC; cdr3_aa: CASEAGGAEHEQYF
v_call: TRBV7-3; j_call: TRBJ2-1; d_call: TRBD2; clone_size: -; cdr3_nt: TGTGCCAGCAGCGCCGGGACTAGCGGGAGTATAGGCAATGAGCAGTTCTTC; cdr3_aa: CASSAGTSGSIGNEQFF
v_call: TRBV9; j_call: TRBJ1-4; d_call: TRBD1; clone_size: -; cdr3_nt: TGTGCCAGCAGCGGCGGGACAGAAAATGAAAAACTGTTTTTT; cdr3_aa: CASSGGTENEKLFF
v_call: TRBV7-9; j_call: TRBJ2-7; d_call: -; clone_size: -; cdr3_nt: TGTGCCAGCAGCCCCCGGCTGGGAATTGGGCCCTACGAGCAGTACTTC; cdr3_aa: CASSPRLGIGPYEQYF
v_call: TRBV5-8; j_call: TRBJ2-2; d_call: TRBD2; clone_size: -; cdr3_nt: TGTGCCAGCAGCCTCGGACTAGCGGGAGTTTCCGGGGAGCTGTTTTTT; cdr3_aa: CASSLGLAGVSGELFF
v_call: TRBV24-1; j_call: TRBJ2-1; d_call: TRBD2; clone_size: once; cdr3_nt: TGTGCCACCGCGGGCGAGGACGGGAGGCGGTACAATGAGCAGTTCTTC; cdr3_aa: CATAGEDGRRYNEQFF
v_call: TRBV7-9; j_call: TRBJ2-1; d_call: -; clone_size: -; cdr3_nt: TGTGCCAGCAGCCCGGACCTCGCCCATGAGCAGTTCTTC; cdr3_aa: CASSPDLAHEQFF
v_call: TRBV29-1; j_call: TRBJ2-7; d_call: -; clone_size: once; cdr3_nt: TGCAGCGCCGGACGTCGGGGCGACTCCTACGAGCAGTACTTC; cdr3_aa: CSAGRRGDSYEQYF
v_call: TRBV29-1; j_call: TRBJ2-5; d_call: -; clone_size: -; cdr3_nt: TGCAGCGTTGTTAGGGAGACCCAGTACTTC; cdr3_aa: CSVVRETQYF
v_call: TRBV4-1; j_call: TRBJ2-1; d_call: TRBD2; clone_size: once; cdr3_nt: TGCGCCAGCAGCCACACCCCGGGACTACAATACAATGAGCAGTTCTTC; cdr3_aa: CASSHTPGLQYNEQFF
v_call: TRBV7-9; j_call: TRBJ1-5; d_call: -; clone_size: -; cdr3_nt: TGTGCCAGCAGCGTCAGTGTCAATCAGCCCCAGCATTTT; cdr3_aa: CASSVSVNQPQHF
v_call: TRBV2; j_call: TRBJ1-2; d_call: TRBD1; clone_size: -; cdr3_nt: TGTGCCAGCAGTCCCTCGACAGGGGGCAATGGCTACACCTTC; cdr3_aa: CASSPSTGGNGYTF
v_call: TRBV7-9; j_call: TRBJ2-7; d_call: -; clone_size: few; cdr3_nt: TGTGCCAGCAGCTTACCCGACGAGCAGTACTTC; cdr3_aa: CASSLPDEQYF